The text below deals with one TCR beta chain. Its antigen is currently unknown. These data are taken from a study of post-analysis software for immune sequencing data. Study overall: Relapsing-remitting, secondary progressive and progressive-relapsing forms made up the multiple sclerosis disease courses. Study findings and constraints: There was significantly lower normalized Chao1 diversity in multiple sclerosis patients than in controls. Strong same-batch co-clustering of samples appeared with F measure clustering.

Unique molecular identifiers were built into the TCR beta cDNA libraries. Some 500,000 cDNA molecules were recovered from an input of 1 to 10 million T cells. TCRdb ran MiXCR on the PCR reads and lists one entry per CDR3 protein. The table has 750,000 to 950,000 distinct CDR3 sequences, roughly half seen once. The source of this sequence is a girl under 18 with multiple sclerosis. Sequenced sample: blood.

DNA of the CDR3: TGCGCCAGCAGCCTGAGCGGGAGAACTTCCAATGAGCAGTTCTTC. It yields the protein CASSLSGRTSNEQFF. The chain joins TRBV5-1 to TRBJ2-1; 8 bases are a match to TRBD2. Trimming at V came to 4 bases and at J to 6 bases, leaving 9 bases not matched to a gene. CDR1 SGHRS and CDR2 YFSETQ come from the germline V gene. The length of the CDR3 is 15 residues.